This T cell receptor beta chain appears in the sequencing data of a study of T cells in Graves' hyperthyroidism and ophthalmopathy. Whole-study results and caveats: Through a model of 13 V-J features, ophthalmopathy was separated from stable hyperthyroidism.

RNA transcripts yielded amplified TCR beta CDR3 regions. The HTBI primer set served for first-round RT-PCR of the TCR CDR3. Each CDR3 protein is one row after TCRdb ran MiXCR on the multiplex PCR reads. The table shows about 260,000 distinct CDR3 sequences, with approximately 26% occurring only once. With respect to this clonotype: Antigen: not known.

The material sequenced was blood. The clonotype was recovered from a man aged 35 to 55 with Graves' hyperthyroidism that later progressed to Graves' ophthalmopathy.

CDR3 nucleotides: TGTGCCACCAGTGATTTACAGGGAATTCGGCAGTACTTC. Protein product: CATSDLQGIRQYF. The V and J genes are TRBV24-1 and TRBJ2-7, with a possible D match to TRBD1 (6 bases). V dropped 1 base and J dropped 9 bases, with 12 bases sitting between them. The CDR3 runs to 13 residues. The germline gives CDR1 KGHDR, CDR2 SFDVKD.